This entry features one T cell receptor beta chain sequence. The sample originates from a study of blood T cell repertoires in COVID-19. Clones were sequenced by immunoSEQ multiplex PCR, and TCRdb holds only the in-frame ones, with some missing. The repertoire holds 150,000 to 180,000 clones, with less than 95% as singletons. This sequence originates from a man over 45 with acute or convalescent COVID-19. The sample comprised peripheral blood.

This chain's CDR3 is CASSNTQGINSPLHF. In DNA, the CDR3 is TGTGCCAGCAGTAATACACAGGGGATTAATTCACCCCTCCACTTT. The chain joins TRBV28 to TRBJ1-6; 7 nucleotides line up with TRBD1. CDR1 MDHEN and CDR2 SYDVKM come from the germline V gene. The CDR3 has 15 residues. V lost 5 bases to trimming and J lost 6 bases; unmatched junction nucleotides: 7. The full variable domain, its missing parts supplied by reference TRBV28 and TRBJ1-6, is DVKVTQSSRYLVKRTGEKVFLECVQDMDHENMFWYRQDPGLGLRLIYFSYDVKMKEKGDIPEGYSVSREKKERFSLILESASTNQTSMYLCASSNTQGINSPLHFGNGTRLTVT.